This T cell receptor (beta chain) was recovered during a study of T cell changes during pregnancy in multiple sclerosis. With V trimmed by 6 bases and J by 7 bases, 3 bases remained unmatched. The CDR3 loop spans 13 amino acids. Germline CDR1 is MNHNS and CDR2 is SASEGT. Only in-frame clones appear in the TCRdb table, and some are missing; sequencing was by immunoSEQ multiplex PCR. Of tens of thousands of clones detected, over 85% appear once; the ten largest clones hold 1.2%. This clonotype was obtained from a female donor with multiple sclerosis, enrolled in a pregnancy study. Source: peripheral blood, taken in the third trimester of pregnancy. V gene TRBV6-1 combines with J gene TRBJ1-6, with 7 bases lining up with TRBD1. As DNA, the CDR3 is TGTGCCAGCAGGGTACAGGGGAATTCACCCCTCCACTTT. It codes for CASRVQGNSPLHF.